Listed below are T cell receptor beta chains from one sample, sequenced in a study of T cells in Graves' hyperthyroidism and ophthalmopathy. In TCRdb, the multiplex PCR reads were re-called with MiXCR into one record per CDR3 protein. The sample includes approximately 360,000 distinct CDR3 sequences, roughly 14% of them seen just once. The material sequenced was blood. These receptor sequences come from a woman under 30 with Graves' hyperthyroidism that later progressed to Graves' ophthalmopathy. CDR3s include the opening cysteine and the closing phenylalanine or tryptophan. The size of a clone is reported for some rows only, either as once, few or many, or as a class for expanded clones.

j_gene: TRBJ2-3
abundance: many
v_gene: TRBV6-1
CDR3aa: CASSDGRTQYF

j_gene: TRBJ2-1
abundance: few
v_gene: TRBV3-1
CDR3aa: CASSPGVRLANREQFF

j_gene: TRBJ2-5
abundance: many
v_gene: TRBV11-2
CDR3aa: CASSLDPRAGGMNF

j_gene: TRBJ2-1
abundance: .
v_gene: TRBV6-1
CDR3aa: CASRRSSDSYNEQFF

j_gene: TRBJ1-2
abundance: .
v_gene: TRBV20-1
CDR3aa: CSASRQGYGYTF

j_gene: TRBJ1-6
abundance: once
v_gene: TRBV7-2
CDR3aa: CASSVGTGTGSPLHF

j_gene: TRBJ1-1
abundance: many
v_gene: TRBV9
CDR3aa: CASSEDSGDTEAFF

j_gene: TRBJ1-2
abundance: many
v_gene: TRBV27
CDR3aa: CASSSSGLVGGYTF

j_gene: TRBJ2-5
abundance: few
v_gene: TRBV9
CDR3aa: CASSPAGGGYQETQYF

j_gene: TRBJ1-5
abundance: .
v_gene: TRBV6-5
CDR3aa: CASSYRAGSYQPQHF

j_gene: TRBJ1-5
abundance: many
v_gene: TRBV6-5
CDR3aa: CASSYSNRGEGQPQHF

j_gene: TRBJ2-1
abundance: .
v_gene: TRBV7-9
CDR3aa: CASSSTPYKTQFF

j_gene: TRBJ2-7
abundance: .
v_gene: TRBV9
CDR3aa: CASSAGTSIAYEQYF

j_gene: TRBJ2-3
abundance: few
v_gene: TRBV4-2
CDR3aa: CASSQDLLGLAGGTDTQYF

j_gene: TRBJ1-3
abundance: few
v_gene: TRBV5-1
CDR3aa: CASSWGGAPGGNTIYF

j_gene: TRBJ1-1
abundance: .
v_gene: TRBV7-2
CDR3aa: CASRFRGRGEAFF